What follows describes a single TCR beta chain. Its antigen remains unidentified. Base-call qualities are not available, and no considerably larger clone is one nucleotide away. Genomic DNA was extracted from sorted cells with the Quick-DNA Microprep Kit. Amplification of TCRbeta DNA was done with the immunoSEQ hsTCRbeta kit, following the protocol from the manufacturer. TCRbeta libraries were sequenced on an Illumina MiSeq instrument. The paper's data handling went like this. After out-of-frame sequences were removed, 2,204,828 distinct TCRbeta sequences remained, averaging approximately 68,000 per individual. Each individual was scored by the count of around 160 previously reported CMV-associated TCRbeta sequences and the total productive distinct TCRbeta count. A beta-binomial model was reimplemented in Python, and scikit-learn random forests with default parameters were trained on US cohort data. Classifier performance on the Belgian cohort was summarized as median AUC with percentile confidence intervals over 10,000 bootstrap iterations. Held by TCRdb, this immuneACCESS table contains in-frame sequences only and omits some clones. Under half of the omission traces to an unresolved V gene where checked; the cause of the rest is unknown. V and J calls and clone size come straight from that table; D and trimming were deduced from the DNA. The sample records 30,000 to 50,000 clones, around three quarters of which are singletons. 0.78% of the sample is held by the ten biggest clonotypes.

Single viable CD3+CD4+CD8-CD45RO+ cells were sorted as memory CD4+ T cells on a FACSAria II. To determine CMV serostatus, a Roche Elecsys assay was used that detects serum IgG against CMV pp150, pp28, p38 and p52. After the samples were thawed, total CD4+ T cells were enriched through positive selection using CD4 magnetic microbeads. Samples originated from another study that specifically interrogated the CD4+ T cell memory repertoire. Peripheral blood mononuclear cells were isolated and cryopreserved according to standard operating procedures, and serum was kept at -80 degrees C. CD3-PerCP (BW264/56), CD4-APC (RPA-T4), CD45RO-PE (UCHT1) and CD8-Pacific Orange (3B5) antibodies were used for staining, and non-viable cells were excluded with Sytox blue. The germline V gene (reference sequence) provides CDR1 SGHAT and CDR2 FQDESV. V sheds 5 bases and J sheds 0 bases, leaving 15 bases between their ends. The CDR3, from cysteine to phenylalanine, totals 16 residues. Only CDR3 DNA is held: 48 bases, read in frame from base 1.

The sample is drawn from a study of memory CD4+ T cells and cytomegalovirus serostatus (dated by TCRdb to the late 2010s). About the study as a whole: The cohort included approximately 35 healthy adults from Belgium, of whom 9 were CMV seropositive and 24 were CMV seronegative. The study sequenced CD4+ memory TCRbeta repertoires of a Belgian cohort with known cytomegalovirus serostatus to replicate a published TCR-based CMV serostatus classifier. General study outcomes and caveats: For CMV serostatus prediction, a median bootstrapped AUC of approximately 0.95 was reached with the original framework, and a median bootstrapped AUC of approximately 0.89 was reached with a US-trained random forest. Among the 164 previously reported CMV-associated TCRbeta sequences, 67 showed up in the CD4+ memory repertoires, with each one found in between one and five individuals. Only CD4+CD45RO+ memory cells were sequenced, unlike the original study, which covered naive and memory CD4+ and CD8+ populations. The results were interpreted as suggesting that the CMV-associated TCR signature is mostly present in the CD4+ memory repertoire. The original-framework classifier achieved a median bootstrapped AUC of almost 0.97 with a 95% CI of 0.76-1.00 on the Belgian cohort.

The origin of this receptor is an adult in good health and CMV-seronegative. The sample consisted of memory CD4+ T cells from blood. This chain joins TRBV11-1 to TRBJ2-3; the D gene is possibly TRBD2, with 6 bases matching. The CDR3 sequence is CASSLGLQSSTDTQYF. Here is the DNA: TGTGCCAGCAGCCTGGGACTTCAAAGTAGCACAGATACGCAGTATTTT.